These 14 T cell receptor beta chains were all obtained from the same sample, sequenced in a study of cytomegalovirus exposure and HLA in healthy donors. The PCR had 60 Vbeta and 13 Jbeta primers. Data came from immunoSEQ multiplex PCR; TCRdb stores just in-frame clones and leaves some out. The table lists 80,000 to 100,000 clones, roughly 61% of them singletons. Sequenced sample: PBMCs. The receptor source for this set is a middle-aged woman in good health and CMV-seropositive.

The rearrangement links TRBV28 to TRBJ2-5, with 11 bases lining up with TRBD1. The CDR3 runs 18 residues. V gave up 3 bases and J gave up 2 bases; unmatched junction bases: 11. The germline V gene has CDR1 MDHEN and CDR2 SYDVKM. The CDR3 nucleotides read TGTGCCAGCAGTTTCGGGACAGGGGGTAGGGAACGGCAAGAGACCCAGTACTTC. It codes for CASSFGTGGRERQETQYF.

This clone was found once. The chain uses TRBV5-1 and TRBJ2-5, with D perhaps matching TRBD1 (5 bases). From germline, CDR1 is SGHRS and CDR2 YFSETQ. The CDR3 runs to 12 residues. V lost 2 bases, J lost 3 bases, and 5 bases lay in between. The CDR3 sequence is CASSLQEETQYF. CDR3 coding DNA: TGCGCCAGCAGCTTACAGGAAGAGACCCAGTACTTC.

The V and J genes are TRBV21-1 and TRBJ1-1; the table's D call, TRBD1, was not checked against the DNA. TRBV21-1 is marked as a pseudogene. This CDR3 has 16 residues. The CDR3 coding sequence is TGTGCCAGCAGCAAATACGGGACAAGGATGAACACTGAAGCTTTCTTT. The encoded protein is CASSKYGTRMNTEAFF.

Only a few counts were recorded for this clone. The J gene is TRBJ2-6, the V gene TRBV5-1; 7 bases map to TRBD1. Germline assignment: CDR1 SGHRS and CDR2 YFSETQ. This CDR3 is built from 18 residues. The V gene end was trimmed by 0 bases and the J gene end by 1 base; junction bases not matched to a gene: 7. CDR3 DNA: TGCGCCAGCAGCTTGGTGGGACAGTCATTTTCTGGGGCCAACGTCCTGACTTTC. As protein: CASSLVGQSFSGANVLTF.

V and J are TRBV27 and TRBJ2-1; 9 bases agree with TRBD2. Trimming at V came to 2 bases and at J to 4 bases, leaving 3 bases not matched to a gene. The CDR3 is 15 amino acids. CDR1 is MNHEY and CDR2 is SMNVEV in the germline V gene (reference sequence). This CDR3 is CASSLRTSEYNEQFF. The DNA for the CDR3 is TGTGCCAGCAGTTTAAGGACTAGCGAATACAATGAGCAGTTCTTC.

This clone came up a few times. This chain's CDR3 is CASSFPPGAYEQYF. As DNA, the CDR3 is TGTGCCAGCAGCTTCCCTCCGGGAGCTTACGAGCAGTACTTC. V gene TRBV7-6 combines with J gene TRBJ2-7, with TRBD2 as a possible D gene (6 bases). V lost 3 bases and J 4 bases, leaving 13 bases between the germline ends. Germline V gene lookup returns CDR1 SGHVS and CDR2 FNYEAQ. The CDR3 has 14 amino acids.

This clone was seen once. The chain joins TRBV27 to TRBJ2-1; TRBD1 is a possible D gene (7 bases). The CDR3 is 14 amino acids. The V gene lost 8 bases and the J gene lost 6 bases, with 17 bases spanning the gap. From germline, CDR1 is MNHEY and CDR2 SMNVEV (reference sequence). The CDR3 region has the DNA TGTGCCAGCCGTAACTCAGGGGGGCCCAATGAGCAGTTCTTC. Translating gives CASRNSGGPNEQFF.

The genes are TRBV28 and TRBJ1-2, with 9 bases lining up with TRBD1. CDR3 size: 12 residues. Germline CDR1 MDHEN, CDR2 SYDVKM. V lost 5 bases and J lost 7; bases outside the gene matches: 2. This CDR3 is CASSRGQGGYTF. CDR3 bases: TGTGCCAGCAGTCGGGGACAGGGTGGCTACACCTTC.

The chain couples TRBV7-9 to TRBJ2-7, with 14 bases fitting TRBD2. Germline CDR1 is SEHNR and CDR2 is FQNEAQ (reference sequence). The CDR3 loop spans 15 amino acids. Unmatched junction bases numbered 5, after V lost 5 bases and J lost 5 bases. The CDR3 nucleotides are TGTGCCAGCAGCGCACGGACTAGCGGGAGGAACGAGCAGTACTTC. Translation gives CASSARTSGRNEQYF.

This sequence joins TRBV28 and TRBJ1-1; D is perhaps TRBD1 (5 bases). Germline CDR1 is MDHEN and CDR2 is SYDVKM. V lost 6 bases to trimming and J lost 0 bases, with 11 bases between them. This CDR3 is built from 14 residues. This chain's CDR3 is CASREGLMNTEAFF. The CDR3 DNA is TGTGCCAGCAGGGAGGGACTTATGAACACTGAAGCTTTCTTT.

The J gene is TRBJ2-5, the V gene TRBV11-2; 9 bases are shared with TRBD2. V shed 0 bases, J shed 0 bases, and the junction held 2 bases outside the gene matches. This CDR3 is 16 amino acids long. Germline V gives CDR1 SGHAT, CDR2 FQNNGV. The CDR3 protein is CASSLEASGNQETQYF. The CDR3 nucleotides read TGTGCCAGCAGCTTAGAAGCTAGCGGGAACCAAGAGACCCAGTACTTC.

The chain couples TRBV27 to TRBJ2-1; D is ambiguous. The CDR3 runs 13 residues. Germline V gene lookup returns CDR1 MNHEY and CDR2 SMNVEV (reference sequence). Trimming shortened V by 8 bases and J by 4 bases, and 12 bases separated the two germline ends. CDR3 protein: CASHGGLYNEQFF. As DNA, the CDR3 is TGTGCCAGCCATGGTGGGCTTTACAATGAGCAGTTCTTC.

A few counts support this clone. The rearrangement joins TRBV4-2 to TRBJ1-4; perhaps TRBD1 as D (5 bases). V shed 3 bases and J shed 8 bases, with 19 bases lying between them. Germline V CDR1 and CDR2: LGHNA, YNFKEQ. The length of the CDR3 is 16 residues. The CDR3 spells CASSHLGEGQREKLFF. CDR3 DNA sequence: TGTGCCAGCAGCCACCTAGGGGAGGGCCAACGAGAAAAACTGTTTTTT.

The V gene is TRBV18, the J gene TRBJ2-1; 8 positions agree with TRBD2. The CDR3 is 13 amino acids. Germline-derived CDR1 and CDR2 are KGHSH and LQKENI. Germline trimming cut 1 base from V and 7 bases from J; bases unmatched to any gene: 0. CDR3 nucleotide sequence: TGTGCCAGCTCACCACTAGCGGGAAATGAGCAGTTCTTC. It translates to CASSPLAGNEQFF.